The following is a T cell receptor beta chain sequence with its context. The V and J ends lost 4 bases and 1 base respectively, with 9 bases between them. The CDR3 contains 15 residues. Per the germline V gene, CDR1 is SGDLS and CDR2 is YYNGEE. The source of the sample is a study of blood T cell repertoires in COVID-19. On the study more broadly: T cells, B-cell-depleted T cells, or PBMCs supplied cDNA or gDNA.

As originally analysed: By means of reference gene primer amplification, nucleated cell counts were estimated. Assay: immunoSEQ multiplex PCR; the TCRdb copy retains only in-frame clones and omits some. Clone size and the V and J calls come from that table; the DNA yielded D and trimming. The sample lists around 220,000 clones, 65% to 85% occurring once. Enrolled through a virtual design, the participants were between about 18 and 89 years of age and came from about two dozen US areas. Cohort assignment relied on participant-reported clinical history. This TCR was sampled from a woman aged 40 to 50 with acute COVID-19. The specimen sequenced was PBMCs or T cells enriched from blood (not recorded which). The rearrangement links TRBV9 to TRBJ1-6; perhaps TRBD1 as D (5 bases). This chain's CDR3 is CASSYQGSYNSPLHF. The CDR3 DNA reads TGTGCCAGCAGCTACCAGGGATCCTATAATTCACCCCTCCACTTT. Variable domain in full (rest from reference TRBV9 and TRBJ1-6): DSGVTQTPKHLITATGQRVTLRCSPRSGDLSVYWYQQSLDQGLQFLIQYYNGEERAKGNILERFSAQQFPDLHSELNLSSLELGDSALYFCASSYQGSYNSPLHFGNGTRLTVT.